The 19 T cell receptor beta chains in this list originate from one sample, sequenced in a study of T cells after yellow fever vaccination. TCRdb recomputed calls from the 5' RACE reads with MiXCR, one row per CDR3 protein. The table includes nearly 550,000 distinct CDR3 sequences, 15% to 20% detected once. The material sequenced was PBMCs, taken 15 days after the yellow fever booster vaccination. The receptors were sampled from a man aged 25-45 years who received the YFV17D yellow fever vaccine.

The chain uses TRBV12-3 or TRBV12-4 and TRBJ2-3; D is ambiguous. The CDR3 runs to 13 residues. Trimming took 3 bases from V and 2 from J, leaving 6 bases between them. The CDR3 DNA is TGTGCCAGCAGTTTCTTCAACACAGATACGCAGTATTTT. It encodes CASSFFNTDTQYF.

This clonotype has only a few counts. V usage is TRBV30 and J usage is TRBJ2-3; D is uncertain. There are 14 residues in the CDR3. Trimming took off 4 bases at V and 1 base at J, with 12 bases between the two ends. Germline V gene sequence: CDR1 GTSNPN, CDR2 SVGIG (reference sequence). The DNA of the CDR3 is TGTGCCTGGATAGTTGGCGACCGCACAGATACGCAGTATTTT. It translates to CAWIVGDRTDTQYF.

The J gene is TRBJ1-1, the V gene TRBV5-6, with 7 bases fitting TRBD1. CDR3 length: 15 residues. The germline V gene has CDR1 SGHDT and CDR2 YYEEEE. The J segment lost 1 base and the V segment lost 4 bases, leaving 7 bases of the junction unmatched. This chain's CDR3 is CASSDAGTANTEAFF. As DNA, the CDR3 is TGTGCCAGCAGCGACGCCGGGACAGCGAACACTGAAGCTTTCTTT.

The gene calls are TRBV29-1 and TRBJ2-7; maybe TRBD1 (5 bases). The CDR3 totals 11 residues. CDR1 is SQVTM and CDR2 is ANQGSEA in the germline V gene. V lost 4 bases and J lost 4, with 8 bases in between. This chain's CDR3 is CSVGDRYEQYF. CDR3 DNA sequence: TGCAGCGTTGGAGACAGATACGAGCAGTACTTC.

The chain uses TRBV5-1 and TRBJ1-1; D is perhaps TRBD1 (5 bases). CDR3 length: 12 residues. The V gene's germline CDR1 is SGHRS and CDR2 YFSETQ. V shed 4 bases and J shed 5 bases, with 9 bases lying between them. CDR3 in DNA: TGCGCCAGCAGCGGGACGGTGACTGAAGCTTTCTTT. Translating it yields CASSGTVTEAFF.

The table lists this clonotype with a few counts. The CDR3 bases are TGTGCCATCAGAGGGGACACCGCGAATTCTGAGCAGTTCTTC. Its translation is CAIRGDTANSEQFF. The chain combines TRBV10-3 with TRBJ2-1, with a possible D match to TRBD1 (6 bases). CDR1 and CDR2 from the germline V gene are ENHRY and SYGVKD. Trimming left V 6 bases short and J 9 bases short, with 18 bases between. The CDR3 is 14 amino acids.

The chain couples TRBV27 to TRBJ2-3; D tentatively fits TRBD1 or TRBD2 (5 bases each). Germline lookup yields CDR1 MNHEY and CDR2 SMNVEV (reference sequence). The CDR3 sequence is 14 residues long. V was pared by 3 bases and J by 4 bases, with 11 bases between. The CDR3 spells CASSFGGRSDTQYF. The CDR3 DNA is TGTGCCAGCAGTTTTGGGGGTAGGTCAGATACGCAGTATTTT.

This clonotype was seen a few times. The chain combines TRBV20-1 with TRBJ2-1; 13 positions agree with TRBD2. From germline, CDR1 is DFQATT and CDR2 SNEGSKA (reference sequence). CDR3 size: 14 residues. J was trimmed by 7 bases and V by 6 bases; bases with no gene match: 6. Written as DNA, the CDR3 is TGCAGTGCACTAGCGGGAGGGCCGCGAAATGAGCAGTTCTTC. This encodes CSALAGGPRNEQFF.

The chain couples TRBV29-1 to TRBJ2-3; 15 nucleotides agree with TRBD2. Losses at the gene ends were 6 bases for V and 0 bases for J; bases not matched to a gene: 13. Looked up from germline, CDR1 is SQVTM and CDR2 is ANQGSEA. The CDR3 runs 19 residues. CDR3 DNA: TGCAGCGTATCCGGGACTAGCGGGAGGATGTACACTAGCACAGATACGCAGTATTTT. This codes for CSVSGTSGRMYTSTDTQYF.

This clonotype came up a few times. In nucleotides, the CDR3 is TGCAGCGTTACGATGGGGCGGGGGGAGCAGTTCTTC. This gives the protein CSVTMGRGEQFF. The chain carries TRBV29-1 and TRBJ2-1, with TRBD2 identical over 7 bases. V was clipped by 5 bases and J by 10 bases; unmatched bases: 8. The V gene's germline CDR1 is SQVTM and CDR2 ANQGSEA. This CDR3 comprises 12 residues.

There are a few counts of this clonotype. The chain carries TRBV7-2 and TRBJ1-1; no definite D call. Germline V gene lookup returns CDR1 SGHTA and CDR2 FQGNSA. The length of the CDR3 is 12 residues. Trimming shortened V by 5 bases and J by 9 bases, and 13 bases separated the two germline ends. The CDR3 sequence is CASSLLVRQAFF. The CDR3 DNA is TGTGCCAGCAGCCTTTTAGTAAGACAAGCTTTCTTT.

This clonotype was observed a single time. The chain couples TRBV28 to TRBJ2-5; 9 bases match TRBD2. After removal of 3 bases from V and 1 base from J, the junction contained 0 bases not matched to a gene. Germline CDR1 MDHEN, CDR2 SYDVKM. The CDR3 is 14 amino acids. This chain's CDR3 is CASSFSGSQETQYF. The DNA of the CDR3 is TGTGCCAGCAGTTTTAGCGGGAGCCAAGAGACCCAGTACTTC.

The chain joins TRBV7-8 to TRBJ2-2; 9 nucleotides match TRBD2. Germline CDR1 and CDR2: SGHVS and FQNEAQ. There are 15 residues in the CDR3. J gave up 7 bases and V 2 bases, and 5 bases lay outside the gene matches. CDR3 DNA sequence: TGTGCCAGCAGCTTAATAGCGGGAGTCGGCGGGGAGCTGTTTTTT. This codes for CASSLIAGVGGELFF. Full variable domain (missing parts from reference TRBV7-8 and TRBJ2-2): GAGVSQSPRYKVAKRGQDVALRCDPISGHVSLFWYQQALGQGPEFLTYFQNEAQLDKSGLPSDRFFAERPEGSVSTLKIQRTQQEDSAVYLCASSLIAGVGGELFFGEGSRLTVL.

This clonotype was detected only a few times. The chain uses TRBV7-2 and TRBJ1-2; D ambiguous. Looked up from germline, CDR1 is SGHTA and CDR2 is FQGNSA. The V end lost 2 bases, the J end lost 5 bases, and 12 bases lay between the germline ends. The CDR3 is 14 residues long. The CDR3 bases are TGTGCCAGCAGCTTAAAGGGCTTGATGTATGGCTACACCTTC. Its translation: CASSLKGLMYGYTF.

CDR3 amino acids: CASSQDHGIGNTIYF. CDR3 nucleotide sequence: TGTGCCAGCAGCCAAGATCACGGAATTGGAAACACCATATATTTT. The chain links TRBV14 to TRBJ1-3; D is ambiguous. From germline, CDR1 is SGHDN and CDR2 FVKESK. CDR3 size: 15 residues. With 0 bases removed from V and 3 bases from J, the gap between germline ends came to 9 bases. Filled out from reference TRBV14 and TRBJ1-3, the complete variable domain reads EAGVTQFPSHSVIEKGQTVTLRCDPISGHDNLYWYRRVMGKEIKFLLHFVKESKQDESGMPNNRFLAERTGGTYSTLKVQPAELEDSGVYFCASSQDHGIGNTIYFGEGSWLTVV.

The sample holds a few counts of this clonotype. This chain connects TRBV20-1 to TRBJ2-3; the D call may be TRBD1 or TRBD2 (5 bases each). Germline-derived CDR1 and CDR2 are DFQATT and SNEGSKA (reference sequence). CDR3 size: 14 residues. With 5 bases removed from V and 1 base from J, the gap between germline ends came to 13 bases. The CDR3 loop is CSADSRGGTDTQYF. CDR3 DNA sequence: TGCAGTGCTGACAGCCGGGGCGGCACAGATACGCAGTATTTT.

This clonotype has a handful of counts. The chain recombines TRBV12-3 or TRBV12-4 with TRBJ1-1; D is unresolved. This CDR3 comprises 14 residues. V lost 6 bases and J 5 bases, leaving 16 bases between the germline ends. DNA for the CDR3: TGTGCCAGCAGCCCTCAGATATTCGGTACTGAAGCTTTCTTT. The encoded protein is CASSPQIFGTEAFF.

This clonotype was seen a few times. The chain uses TRBV21-1 and TRBJ2-1; TRBD1 was called by the table and not checked on the DNA. TRBV21-1 is a known pseudogene. The CDR3 runs 15 residues. The CDR3, as DNA: TGTGCCAGCAGCAGCGGACAGTTTTTCTACAATGAGCAGTTCTTC. Translating it yields CASSSGQFFYNEQFF.

This clonotype has just a few counts. The chain has TRBV6-1 and TRBJ2-1; TRBD2 matches 9 bases. The CDR3 is 14 amino acids. The germline gives CDR1 MNHNS, CDR2 SASEGT. The junction had 6 bases not matched to a gene; V was cut back by 6 bases and J by 6 bases. The chain's CDR3 is CASSPGTSFNEQFF. The DNA for the CDR3 is TGTGCCAGCAGCCCCGGGACTAGCTTCAATGAGCAGTTCTTC.